Listed below are T cell receptor beta chains from one sample, sequenced in a study of T cells in Graves' hyperthyroidism and ophthalmopathy. TCRdb called the multiplex PCR reads again in MiXCR, with one record for every CDR3 protein. This sample carries over 500,000 distinct CDR3 sequences, 15% to 20% of them seen once, and the ten largest clones take 17%. Material: blood. These receptors all come from a woman aged 18 to 35 with Graves' ophthalmopathy. The CDR3 runs from the conserved cysteine through the conserved F or W.

j_gene: TRBJ2-3
v_gene: TRBV10-3
CDR3aa: CAIRLSTDTQYF

j_gene: TRBJ2-2
v_gene: TRBV6-5
CDR3aa: CASSWEQGNTGELFF

j_gene: TRBJ2-3
v_gene: TRBV6-1
CDR3aa: CASSPDGRDTQYF

j_gene: TRBJ2-1
v_gene: TRBV6-1
CDR3aa: CASSPPRGLAGANEQFF

j_gene: TRBJ2-1
v_gene: TRBV11-3
CDR3aa: CASSLDSGQVCNEQFF

j_gene: TRBJ1-5
v_gene: TRBV19
CDR3aa: CASSEGYTGSNQPQHF

j_gene: TRBJ2-1
v_gene: TRBV6-9
CDR3aa: CASSYKVLQGFYNEQFF

j_gene: TRBJ2-1
v_gene: TRBV19
CDR3aa: CASSIHPGQGENEQFF

j_gene: TRBJ1-5
v_gene: TRBV30
CDR3aa: CAWRNTGQLSNQPQHF

j_gene: TRBJ1-5
v_gene: TRBV6-1
CDR3aa: CASRPRLNQPQHF

j_gene: TRBJ2-5
v_gene: TRBV11-2
CDR3aa: CASSLALGEGETQYF

j_gene: TRBJ2-4
v_gene: TRBV30
CDR3aa: CAWSNPGHTRAKNIQYF

j_gene: TRBJ2-7
v_gene: TRBV19
CDR3aa: CASSDLGGGEEYF

j_gene: TRBJ2-7
v_gene: TRBV5-1
CDR3aa: CASSLGLAGVAYEQYF

j_gene: TRBJ2-3
v_gene: TRBV6-1
CDR3aa: CASRDTSGLSDTQYF

j_gene: TRBJ2-3
v_gene: TRBV7-2
CDR3aa: CASSLDRGRAVDTQYF

j_gene: TRBJ2-5
v_gene: TRBV9
CDR3aa: CASSVSHGTSETQYF

j_gene: TRBJ2-5
v_gene: TRBV6-1
CDR3aa: CASSSFRLAGGRETQYF

j_gene: TRBJ1-4
v_gene: TRBV4-1
CDR3aa: CASMLETSNEKLFF

j_gene: TRBJ2-5
v_gene: TRBV5-1
CDR3aa: CASSLAGQQETQYF

j_gene: TRBJ1-4
v_gene: TRBV15
CDR3aa: CATSSLPQQVLGEKLFF

j_gene: TRBJ2-7
v_gene: TRBV28
CDR3aa: CASSEWTGGYEQYF

j_gene: TRBJ2-7
v_gene: TRBV28
CDR3aa: CASSLLEGYEQYF

j_gene: TRBJ2-3
v_gene: TRBV7-9
CDR3aa: CASSPDRGAGTDTQYF

j_gene: TRBJ2-7
v_gene: TRBV6-2/TRBV6-3
CDR3aa: CASSYQREPSYEQYF

j_gene: TRBJ2-3
v_gene: TRBV27
CDR3aa: CASSLAGISDTQYF

j_gene: TRBJ2-1
v_gene: TRBV5-1
CDR3aa: CASSFGGNNNEQFF

j_gene: TRBJ2-5
v_gene: TRBV7-2
CDR3aa: CASSSGSWAYF

j_gene: TRBJ2-7
v_gene: TRBV28
CDR3aa: CASSPPRDRSGSYEQYF

j_gene: TRBJ1-1
v_gene: TRBV3-1
CDR3aa: CASSQDLGSLSEAFF

j_gene: TRBJ1-2
v_gene: TRBV7-2
CDR3aa: CASTKAVPYGYTF

j_gene: TRBJ2-7
v_gene: TRBV29-1
CDR3aa: CSVSRQGSYEQYF

j_gene: TRBJ2-3
v_gene: TRBV7-8
CDR3aa: CASDTGRAGTDTQYF

j_gene: TRBJ1-1
v_gene: TRBV5-1
CDR3aa: CASSLAVPARTMNTEAFF

j_gene: TRBJ2-5
v_gene: TRBV11-2
CDR3aa: CASSLGGSGPDSGYF

j_gene: TRBJ2-1
v_gene: TRBV10-3
CDR3aa: CAISDHRRSAYPGYNEQFF

j_gene: TRBJ2-3
v_gene: TRBV5-1
CDR3aa: CASSLGDGTSSTDTQYF

j_gene: TRBJ1-1
v_gene: TRBV2
CDR3aa: CASSRDGGTEAFF

j_gene: TRBJ2-1
v_gene: TRBV7-6
CDR3aa: CASSLPADEQFF

j_gene: TRBJ2-5
v_gene: TRBV28
CDR3aa: CASSLRARETQYF

j_gene: TRBJ2-1
v_gene: TRBV6-2/TRBV6-3
CDR3aa: CATLLALSYNEQFF